This T cell receptor (beta chain) was recorded in a study of T cell responses to AZD1222 COVID-19 vaccine. Assay used: immunoSEQ multiplex PCR; TCRdb lists only in-frame clones, some missing. Among fewer than 85,000 clones listed, roughly nine tenths were seen once. This clone was observed a few times. Trimming stripped 6 bases from V and 6 bases from J, with 8 bases between. The length of the CDR3 is 11 residues. The TCR comes from an adult who received the AZD1222 COVID-19 vaccine. The rearrangement uses TRBV12-3 or TRBV12-4 and TRBJ1-1; D remains unclear. The sequencing used peripheral blood, collected 28 days after the second AZD1222 dose. The CDR3 region has the DNA TGTGCCAGCAGCCGCAGGTCTGAAGCTTTCTTT. As protein: CASSRRSEAFF.